The clone carrying this T cell receptor beta chain was detected many times. Its specificity is not known. The V gene end was trimmed by 1 base and the J gene end by 2 bases; junction bases not matched to a gene: 2. The CDR3 covers 14 residues. CDR1 is SGHRS, CDR2 YFSETQ, per germline. TCR beta CDR3 regions were amplified from RNA. With the HTBI primer set, the TCR CDR3 went through a first round of RT-PCR. TCRdb processed the multiplex PCR reads anew with MiXCR; each CDR3 protein has one entry. The table includes about 640,000 distinct CDR3 sequences, around 20% detected once. The sample belongs to a study of T cells in Graves' hyperthyroidism and ophthalmopathy. Whole-study findings and limits: Blood also held most thyroid clonotypes expanded beyond 0.001.

Lactation, pregnancy, other autoimmune disease or uncontrolled infection excluded patients. Each diagnosis drew on symptoms, thyroxine, TRAb, thyroid ultrasound and orbital computed tomography findings. The sample was blood. This TCR came from a young man with Graves' ophthalmopathy. This chain links TRBV5-1 with TRBJ2-7; 8 nucleotides line up with TRBD2. This CDR3 is CASSLTSGAYEQYF. For the CDR3, the DNA is TGCGCCAGCAGCTTGACTAGCGGAGCCTACGAGCAGTACTTC.